Each of the 7 T cell receptor beta chains below was sequenced from the same sample in a study of identical twins. TCRdb reanalysed the 5' RACE reads using MiXCR and keeps one entry per CDR3 protein. The table shows about 700,000 distinct CDR3 sequences, with less than 7% occurring only once. Sequenced: naive T cells sorted from blood. These receptors all stem from a man aged 18 to 29 in good health.

The table lists this clonotype with many counts. This chain joins TRBV20-1 and TRBJ1-6, with D unclear. This CDR3 region has 14 residues. V lost 6 bases to trimming and J lost 7 bases, with 16 bases between them. Germline CDR1 reads DFQATT; CDR2 reads SNEGSKA (reference sequence). CDR3 nucleotides: TGCAGTGCCGCCACCGTTGTCGGCAATTCACCCCTCCACTTT. Translating gives CSAATVVGNSPLHF.

In this sample, this clonotype turned up many times. V usage is TRBV7-9 and J usage is TRBJ2-1; unclear D gene. CDR3 length: 14 residues. CDR1 and CDR2 from the germline V gene are SEHNR and FQNEAQ (reference sequence). V lost 7 bases and J 2 bases, leaving 12 bases between the germline ends. The CDR3 reads CASTPRGAYNEQFF. In DNA, the CDR3 is TGTGCCAGCACCCCCCGCGGAGCCTACAATGAGCAGTTCTTC.

This clonotype was observed many times. The genes are TRBV6-1 and TRBJ1-1, with TRBD1 matching over 10 bases. The CDR3 is 13 amino acids. Germline loops: CDR1 MNHNS, CDR2 SASEGT. Germline trimming cut 6 bases from V and 3 bases from J; bases unmatched to any gene: 1. The CDR3 loop reads CASRDRGDTEAFF. The CDR3 DNA reads as TGTGCCAGCAGGGACAGGGGGGACACTGAAGCTTTCTTT.

This chain uses TRBV29-1 with TRBJ1-1; D call uncertain. This CDR3 region has 11 residues. V lost 4 bases, J lost 1 base, and 4 bases lay in between. The germline gives CDR1 SQVTM, CDR2 ANQGSEA. CDR3 residues: CSVAKNTEAFF. In nucleotides, the CDR3 is TGCAGCGTTGCCAAGAACACTGAAGCTTTCTTT.

This clonotype was seen at least ten times. The junction does not match germline at one end; this may be a read error. The rearrangement uses TRBV20-1 and TRBJ2-1, with no clear D. Germline V lookup: CDR1 DFQATT, CDR2 SNEGSKA (reference sequence). The CDR3 covers 12 residues. This CDR3 is CSAPDSHNEQFF. The DNA of the CDR3 is TGCAGTGCTCCAGACTCCCACAATGAGCAGTTCTTC.

This clonotype was found a few times. This chain links TRBV3-1 with TRBJ2-3, with D perhaps TRBD2 (5 bases). Germline V CDR1 and CDR2: LGHDT, YNNKEL (reference sequence). The CDR3 length is 15 residues. Between the trimmed V and J ends, which lost 5 bases and 9 bases, there was a span of 21 bases. The CDR3 DNA reads TGTGCCAGCAGCTCCCGGGAAAACCGCCCGGGCACGCAGTATTTT. Its protein product is CASSSRENRPGTQYF.

This clonotype was detected a few times. The chain combines TRBV5-1 with TRBJ2-1; 9 bases agree with TRBD1. This CDR3 region has 16 residues. V shed 5 bases and J 6 bases; nucleotides not matched to a gene: 12. CDR1 and CDR2 from the germline V gene are SGHRS and YFSETQ. CDR3 DNA sequence: TGCGCCAGCAGTCATACAGGGGGCAATTCGCTCAATGAGCAGTTCTTC. It codes for CASSHTGGNSLNEQFF. The variable domain in full, completed from reference TRBV5-1 and TRBJ2-1, reads KAGVTQTPRYLIKTRGQQVTLSCSPISGHRSVSWYQQTPGQGLQFLFEYFSETQRNKGNFPGRFSGRQFSNSRSEMNVSTLELGDSALYLCASSHTGGNSLNEQFFGPGTRLTVL.